The present entry profiles one T cell receptor beta chain with its context. This entry is derived from a study of blood T cell repertoires in COVID-19. Method: immunoSEQ multiplex PCR; TCRdb's copy keeps in-frame clones and lacks some. This sample has around 180,000 clones; around 88% occur once, and the top ten carry more than 7.5%. Per germline, CDR1 SGHNT and CDR2 YYREEE (reference sequence). With V trimmed by 6 bases and J by 3 bases, 11 bases remained unmatched. The CDR3 extends over 16 amino acids. The clonotype was recovered from a woman aged 25 to 39 who had recovered from COVID-19. Sequencing used PBMCs or T cells enriched from blood (not recorded which). The chain joins TRBV5-4 to TRBJ2-2, with 7 bases matching TRBD2. The CDR3 here is CASTPSAGRDTGELFF. The CDR3 DNA is TGTGCCAGCACACCCTCGGCTGGGAGGGACACCGGGGAGCTGTTTTTT.